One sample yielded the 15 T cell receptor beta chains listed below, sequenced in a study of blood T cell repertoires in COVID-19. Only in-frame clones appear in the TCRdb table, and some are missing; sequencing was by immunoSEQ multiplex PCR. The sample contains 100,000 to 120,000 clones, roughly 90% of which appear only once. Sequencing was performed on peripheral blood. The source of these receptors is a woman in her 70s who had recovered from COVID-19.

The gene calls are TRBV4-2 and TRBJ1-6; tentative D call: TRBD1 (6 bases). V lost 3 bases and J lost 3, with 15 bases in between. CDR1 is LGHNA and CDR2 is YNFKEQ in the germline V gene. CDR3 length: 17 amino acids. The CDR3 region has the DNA TGTGCCAGCAGCCAGAGACAGGAGTATTTCTATAATTCACCCCTCCACTTT. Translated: CASSQRQEYFYNSPLHF.

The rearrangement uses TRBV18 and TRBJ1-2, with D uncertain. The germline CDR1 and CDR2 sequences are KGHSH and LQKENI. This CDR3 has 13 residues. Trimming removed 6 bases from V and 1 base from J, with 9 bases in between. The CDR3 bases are TGTGCCAGCTCTGCCGAGCTTAACTATGGCTACACCTTC. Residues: CASSAELNYGYTF. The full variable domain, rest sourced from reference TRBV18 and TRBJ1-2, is NAGVMQNPRHLVRRRGQEARLRCSPMKGHSHVYWYRQLPEEGLKFMVYLQKENIIDESGMPKERFSAEFPKEGPSILRIQQVVRGDSAAYFCASSAELNYGYTFGSGTRLTVV.

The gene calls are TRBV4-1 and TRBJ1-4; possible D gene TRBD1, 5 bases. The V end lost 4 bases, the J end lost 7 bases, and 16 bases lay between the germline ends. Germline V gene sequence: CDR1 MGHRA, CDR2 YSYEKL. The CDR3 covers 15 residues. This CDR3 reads CASSRDFQGSEKLFF. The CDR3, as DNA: TGCGCCAGCAGCCGAGATTTCCAGGGAAGTGAAAAACTGTTTTTT.

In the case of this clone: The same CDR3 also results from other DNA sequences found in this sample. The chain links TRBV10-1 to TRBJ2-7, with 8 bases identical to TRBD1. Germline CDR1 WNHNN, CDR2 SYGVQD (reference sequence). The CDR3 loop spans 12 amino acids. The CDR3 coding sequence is TGCGCTGGACAGGGTACCCCTCGCGAGCAGTACTTC. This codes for CAGQGTPREQYF.

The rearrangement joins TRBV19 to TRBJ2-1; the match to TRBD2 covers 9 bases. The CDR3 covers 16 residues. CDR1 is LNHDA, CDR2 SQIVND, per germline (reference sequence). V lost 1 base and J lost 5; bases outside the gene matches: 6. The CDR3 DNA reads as TGTGCCAGTAGTATAGGAGGCGGGAGGGGGAACAATGAGCAGTTCTTC. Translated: CASSIGGGRGNNEQFF.

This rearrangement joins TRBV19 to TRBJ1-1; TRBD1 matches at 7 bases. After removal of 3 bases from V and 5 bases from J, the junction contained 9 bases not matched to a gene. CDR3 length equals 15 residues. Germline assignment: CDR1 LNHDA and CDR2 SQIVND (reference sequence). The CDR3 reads CASSILGQAGTEAFF. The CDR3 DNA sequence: TGTGCCAGTAGTATCCTCGGACAGGCTGGGACTGAAGCTTTCTTT.

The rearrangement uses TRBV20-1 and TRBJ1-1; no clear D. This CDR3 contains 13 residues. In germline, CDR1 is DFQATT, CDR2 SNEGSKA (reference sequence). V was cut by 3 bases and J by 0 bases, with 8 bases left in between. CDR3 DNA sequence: TGCAGTGCTAGTGGAGGATTGAACACTGAAGCTTTCTTT. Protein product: CSASGGLNTEAFF.

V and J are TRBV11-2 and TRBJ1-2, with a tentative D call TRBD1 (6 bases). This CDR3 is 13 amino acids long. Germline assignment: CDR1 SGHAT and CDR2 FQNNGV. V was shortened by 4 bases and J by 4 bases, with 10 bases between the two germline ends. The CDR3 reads CASSWGGGYGYTF. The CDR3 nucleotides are TGTGCCAGCAGCTGGGGAGGGGGCTATGGCTACACCTTC.

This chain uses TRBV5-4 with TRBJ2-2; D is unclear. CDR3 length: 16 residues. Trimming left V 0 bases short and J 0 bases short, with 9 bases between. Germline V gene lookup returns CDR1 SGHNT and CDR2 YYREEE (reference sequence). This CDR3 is CASSLGPTANTGELFF. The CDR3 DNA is TGTGCCAGCAGCTTGGGGCCCACAGCGAACACCGGGGAGCTGTTTTTT.

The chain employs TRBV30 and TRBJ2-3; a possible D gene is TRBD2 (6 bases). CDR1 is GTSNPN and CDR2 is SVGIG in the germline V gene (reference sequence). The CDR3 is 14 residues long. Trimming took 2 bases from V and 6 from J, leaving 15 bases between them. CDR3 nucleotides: TGTGCCTGGAGTTGGGACTTAGTTCGGGATACGCAGTATTTT. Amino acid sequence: CAWSWDLVRDTQYF.

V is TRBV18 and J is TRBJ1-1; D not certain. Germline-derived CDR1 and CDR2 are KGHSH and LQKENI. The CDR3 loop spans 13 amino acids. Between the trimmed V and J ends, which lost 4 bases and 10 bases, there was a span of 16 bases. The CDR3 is CASSQGRNQGAFF. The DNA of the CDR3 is TGTGCCAGCTCACAAGGGAGGAACCAAGGAGCTTTCTTT.

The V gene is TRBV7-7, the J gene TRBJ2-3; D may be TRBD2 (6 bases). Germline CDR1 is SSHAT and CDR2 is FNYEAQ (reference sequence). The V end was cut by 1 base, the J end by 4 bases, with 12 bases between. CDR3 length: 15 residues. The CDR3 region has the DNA TGTGCCAGCAGCTTAGGAGGGAGGAGGTCAGATACGCAGTATTTT. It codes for CASSLGGRRSDTQYF. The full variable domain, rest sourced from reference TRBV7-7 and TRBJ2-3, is GAGVSQSPRYKVTKRGQDVTLRCDPISSHATLYWYQQALGQGPEFLTYFNYEAQPDKSGLPSDRFSAERPEGSISTLTIQRTEQRDSAMYRCASSLGGRRSDTQYFGPGTRLTVL.

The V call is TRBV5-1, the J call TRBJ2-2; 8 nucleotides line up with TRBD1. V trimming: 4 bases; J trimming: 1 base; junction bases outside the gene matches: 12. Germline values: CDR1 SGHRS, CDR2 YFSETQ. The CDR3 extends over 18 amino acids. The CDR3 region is CASSNTLSGTGNTGELFF. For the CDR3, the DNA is TGCGCCAGCAGCAATACCCTTTCCGGGACAGGGAACACCGGGGAGCTGTTTTTT.

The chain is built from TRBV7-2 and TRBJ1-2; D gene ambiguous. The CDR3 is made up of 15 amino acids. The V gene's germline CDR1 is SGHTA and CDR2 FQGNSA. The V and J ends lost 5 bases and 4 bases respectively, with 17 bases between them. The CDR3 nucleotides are TGTGCCAGCAGCACGAGTCGGGGTTCGGGCTATGGCTACACCTTC. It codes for CASSTSRGSGYGYTF.

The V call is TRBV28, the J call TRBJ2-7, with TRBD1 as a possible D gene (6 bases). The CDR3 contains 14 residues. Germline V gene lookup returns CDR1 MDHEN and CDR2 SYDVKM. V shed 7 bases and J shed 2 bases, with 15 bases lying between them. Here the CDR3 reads CASTRQGLPYEQYF. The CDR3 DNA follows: TGTGCCAGCACTCGCCAGGGGCTCCCCTACGAGCAGTACTTC.